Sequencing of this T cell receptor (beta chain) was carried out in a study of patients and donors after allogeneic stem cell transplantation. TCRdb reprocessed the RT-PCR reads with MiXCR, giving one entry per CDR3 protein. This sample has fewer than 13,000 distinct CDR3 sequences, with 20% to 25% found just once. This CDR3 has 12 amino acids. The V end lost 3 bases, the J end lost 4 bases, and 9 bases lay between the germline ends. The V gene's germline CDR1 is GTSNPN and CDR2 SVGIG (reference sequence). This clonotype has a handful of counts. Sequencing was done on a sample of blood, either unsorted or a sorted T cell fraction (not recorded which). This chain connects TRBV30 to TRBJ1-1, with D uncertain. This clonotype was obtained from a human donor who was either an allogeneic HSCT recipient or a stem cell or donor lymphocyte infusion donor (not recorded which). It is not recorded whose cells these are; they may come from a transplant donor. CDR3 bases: TGTGCCTGGAGGGAGACCGGCACTGAAGCTTTCTTT. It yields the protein CAWRETGTEAFF.